This T cell receptor (beta chain) was observed in a study of blood T cell repertoires in COVID-19. The overall study: Whether acute or convalescent, the COVID-19 samples came from the United States, Italy and Spain. From T cells, B-cell-depleted T cells, or PBMCs came the material, which was cDNA or gDNA.

Under the authors' procedure: Estimation of nucleated cell counts was performed using reference gene primer amplification. Produced via immunoSEQ multiplex PCR; TCRdb's table is partial and in-frame only. V, J and clone size were drawn from that table, and D and trimming were deduced from the DNA. The data contain under 50,000 clones, under 95% of them singletons. The CDR3 sequence is 17 residues long. Germline CDR1 and CDR2: MGHRA and YSYEKL. V lost 4 bases to trimming and J lost 1 base, with 17 bases between them. Sequencing was done on a sample of peripheral blood. This TCR derives from a man aged 65-85 years with active COVID-19. The rearrangement links TRBV4-1 to TRBJ1-5; D may be TRBD1 (5 bases). CDR3 sequence: CASSPPGVAGSNQPQHF. CDR3 nucleotide sequence: TGCGCCAGCAGCCCCCCGGGGGTAGCGGGGAGCAATCAGCCCCAGCATTTT.